The rows below give T cell receptor beta chains drawn from one sample of a study of CXCR3-negative and CXCR3-positive naive CD8 T cells. TCRdb re-analyzed the 5' RACE reads; it lists each CDR3 protein once, without DNA. The record lists 100,000 to 150,000 distinct CDR3 sequences, of which the ten most abundant hold approximately 0.29%. Input material: naive CXCR3- CD8+ T cells from blood. The source of these receptors is a human donor in good health. Some clones in this sample may be carry-over from other donors' samples. The CDR3 runs from the conserved cysteine through the conserved F or W.

v_call	j_call	cdr3_length	cdr3_aa
TRBV2	TRBJ2-3	16	CASTFPVAGSTDTQYF
TRBV7-6	TRBJ2-7	15	CASSLETVLVHEQYF
TRBV7-9	TRBJ2-1	15	CASSITGGFGYEQFF
TRBV20-1	TRBJ2-7	13	CSARRQGSYEQYF
TRBV29-1	TRBJ1-1	13	CSVERGMNTEAFF
TRBV7-9	TRBJ2-3	16	CASSFPLASVADTQYF
TRBV19	TRBJ2-7	13	CASSPGMIYEQYF
TRBV12-3/TRBV12-4	TRBJ2-7	16	CASSLALGRTSYEQYF
TRBV4-3	TRBJ2-2	18	CASSPEGTGAAERGELFF
TRBV9	TRBJ2-1	12	CASSVSGNEQFF
TRBV29-1	TRBJ2-2	15	CSVVEQGANTGELFF
TRBV13	TRBJ2-7	15	CASSPNRGRLYEQYF
TRBV7-7	TRBJ2-2	14	CASSQGPPAGELFF
TRBV5-5	TRBJ2-1	15	CASSWRDVSYNEQFF
TRBV6-5	TRBJ2-7	15	CASSVGQGIAYEQYF
TRBV4-1	TRBJ1-1	15	CASSQVYLGNTEAFF
TRBV5-4	TRBJ2-7	13	CASSGGSYYEQYF
TRBV15	TRBJ2-7	16	CATSSPRVGDSYEQYF
TRBV12-3/TRBV12-4	TRBJ2-1	13	CASLAESYNEQFF
TRBV7-8	TRBJ1-1	14	CASSSWDRNTEAFF
TRBV13	TRBJ2-7	14	CASSPTRGAYEQYF
TRBV28	TRBJ2-3	17	CASSPRDRGLSTDTQYF
TRBV15	TRBJ2-1	15	CATSERTSGYNEQFF
TRBV20-1	TRBJ2-7	13	CSASGSGGYEQYF
TRBV27	TRBJ2-7	15	CASSLSASGISEQYF
TRBV12-3/TRBV12-4	TRBJ2-1	15	CASSLGPSRYNEQFF
TRBV19	TRBJ2-5	16	CASSMLNTEAGETQYF
TRBV12-3/TRBV12-4	TRBJ2-7	13	CASSSPKSYEQYF
TRBV4-1	TRBJ2-1	14	CASSQEADYNEQFF
TRBV7-9	TRBJ2-7	17	CASSSLRTGGFFYEQYF
TRBV29-1	TRBJ2-3	14	CSVRSGEGTDTQYF
TRBV5-1	TRBJ1-2	15	CASSSADSQVYGYTF
TRBV20-1	TRBJ2-7	13	CSIPGPPSYEQYF
TRBV12-3/TRBV12-4	TRBJ2-1	15	CASSLAMRAFHEQFF
TRBV29-1	TRBJ1-5	13	CSTGEGLGQPQHF
TRBV12-3/TRBV12-4	TRBJ2-5	14	CASSSGRAGETQYF
TRBV7-3	TRBJ2-3	15	CASSRGGPSTDTQYF
TRBV4-2	TRBJ2-3	16	CASSQEAGQGSDTQYF
TRBV29-1	TRBJ2-1	15	CSVAGTGGTYNEQFF
TRBV29-1	TRBJ2-1	13	CSVNSGGGNEQFF